The present TCR beta chain was sequenced within a study of blood T cell repertoires in COVID-19 (TCRdb year 2020). For context, the study as a whole: Samples covering the acute and convalescent phases of COVID-19 were provided by collaborators in the United States, Italy and Spain. A de-identified subject ID, COVID-19 status, age in years and sex were almost always included in the sample metadata. The prospective study material was composed of cDNA or gDNA derived from T cells, B-cell-depleted T cells, or PBMCs. Samples came from the ongoing ImmuneRACE study (first 160 participants) plus 1,254 subjects from 6 global collaborators. Where available, HLA class I and class II types were obtained from metadata supplied by the sample provider rather than from assay-based typing. The repertoires were released in a freely available public database intended as a resource for research on the immune response to SARS-CoV-2. Deeply sampled blood TCRbeta repertoires from subjects exposed to, actively infected with, or recovered from COVID-19 were included in the dataset. What the research found in general, with its limitations: The quantity of clinical and demographic metadata differed by source and by participant and was supplied without curation.

As for this clone: Its antigen is still unknown. No quality values exist for individual bases; no much larger clone is one base distant.

The CDR3, from cysteine to phenylalanine, totals 15 residues. This entry keeps only the CDR3 DNA: 45 bases, framed from base 1. V is pared back by 7 bases and J by 0 bases, with 18 bases lying between the germline termini. According to the germline V gene, CDR1 reads SQVTM and CDR2 reads ANQGSEA. Whole blood was collected in K2EDTA tubes by collaborating institutions according to the institutions' own protocols. Collaborator samples were shipped for TCRbeta analysis as frozen whole blood, isolated PBMCs, or DNA extracted from either sample type. TCRbeta CDR3 regions were amplified from genomic DNA by means of the immunoSEQ Assay, a bias-controlled multiplex PCR. The authors' pipeline ran thus. Within the assay, amplification of reference gene primers was used to estimate how many nucleated cells each sample contained. To quantify the absolute abundance of each unique TCRbeta CDR3 rearrangement, sequence reads were collapsed and filtered. Productive Simpson clonality was computed per sample as the square root of Simpson's diversity index over productive rearrangements. The clones in this table, taken by TCRdb from immuneACCESS, are in-frame only. Not every clone is retained; where verified, under half of the shortfall comes from an unresolved V gene, and the cause of the rest is unknown. The DNA was the basis for D and trimming; V, J and clone size are from that table. The sample table shows 250,000 to 350,000 clones, and more than 85% are seen once. Roughly 0.8% of the sample belongs to the ten largest clones.

The sequenced sample consisted of peripheral blood. The chain couples TRBV29-1 to TRBJ1-1; a weak D assignment points to TRBD1 (5 bases agree). This TCR came from a man between 25 and 39 years old with acute or convalescent COVID-19. The nucleotides read TGCAGCGCCAGACAGACACATCTCTTGAACACTGAAGCTTTCTTT. It specifies CSARQTHLLNTEAFF.